The TCR beta chain under discussion was sequenced for a study of CD8+CD57+ T cells in acquired aplastic anemia. Trimming took 0 bases from V and 10 from J, leaving 19 bases between them. Germline CDR1 reads SGDLS; CDR2 reads YYNGEE. The CDR3 length is 15 residues. A note on this clonotype: Its target is not known.

Using genomic DNA as the template, TCR beta VDJ and CDR3 profiling was carried out. TCRdb re-derived calls from the reads in MiXCR, one entry per CDR3 protein. The profile covers 400,000 to 500,000 distinct CDR3 sequences, with 55% to 75% appearing a single time and approximately 3.8% taken by the ten largest. General study points: Approximately 28 CD8+ CDR3 sequences were shared between patients and controls.

The sequence was collected from a human donor in good health, serving as a control. The sequencing sample was made of sorted CD4+, CD8+, or CD8+CD57+ T cells (not recorded which) from PBMCs. The rearrangement joins TRBV9 to TRBJ1-2; D call uncertain. The CDR3, as DNA: TGTGCCAGCAGCGTAGTTGGGCAGGAGACCCAGTACTACACCTTC. It translates to CASSVVGQETQYYTF.